This entry concerns a single TCR beta chain. No antigen is known for it. These data belong to a study of CXCR3-negative and CXCR3-positive naive CD8 T cells (dated by TCRdb to the late 2010s). General notes on the study: About 150 million TRB reads were obtained in total, roughly 1.5 +/- 0.3 million reads per library. Diversity and physicochemical repertoire analyses were performed on approximately 10 donors pooled from two independent experiments. For the TRBV-TRBJ cluster analysis, the naive subsets came from about 5 donors, while the memory cells came from 3 donors. The study at large found these results: Because surface CD5, which has been linked to self-reactivity in mice, was comparable between naive subsets, TCR interaction strength was also inferred from TRB CDR3 physicochemical properties. Freshly isolated PBMCs were used for most assays because CXCR3 expression partially decreased after cryopreservation. Both naive subsets had comparably high repertoire diversity, while memory CD8+ T cells had much lower repertoire diversity. Compared with CXCR3-negative naive cells, CXCR3-positive naive cells had TRB CDR3s with higher hydrophobicity (lower Kidera factor 4), lower energy, and higher strength and volume indices. TRBV-TRBJ usage was similar between naive CXCR3-negative and CXCR3-positive cells from the same donor, while memory cells showed distinct patterns.

For every CD8+ T cell subset, approximately 330,000 cells were flow-sorted straight into RLT lysis buffer, and each subset was sorted in triplicate. To exclude memory contaminants, naive CD8+ T cells were stringently defined as CD45RO-CCR7+CD27+CD95-. Using standard density gradient centrifugation, peripheral blood mononuclear cells were isolated from buffy coats. Naive CXCR3-negative and CXCR3-positive CD8+ T cells were flow-sorted on a FACSAria III. Total RNA was extracted from sorted cells with an RNeasy Mini Kit. Measured from the cysteine to the phenylalanine, the CDR3 is 14 residues long. DNA was not recorded. The sequencing machine was a NextSeq 550. The Human TCR Profiling Kit (MiLaboratory) was used to make UMI-labeled 5' RACE TRB cDNA libraries. cDNA synthesis used the entire amount of extracted RNA, and PCR amplification then used the entire amount of cDNA produced. Libraries were prepared in parallel using an identical number of PCR cycles. The authors processed their data as follows. MIGEC and MiXCR extracted about 50,000 +/- 9,200 unique UMI-labeled TRB cDNA molecules per library, requiring at least two reads per UMI. Each library averaged 40,000 +/- 10,000 functional in-frame TRB CDR3 nucleotide clonotypes without stop codons. After downsampling to 5000 UMI-labeled TRB molecules per sample, diversity metrics, including normalized Shannon-Wiener and Chao1, were computed in VDJtools. Clonotype-size-weighted physicochemical properties of the central five CDR3 residues (interaction energy, strength, volume and Kidera factor 4) were computed in VDJtools. TCRdb reprocessed the reads into one record per CDR3 protein sequence, lacking DNA. The V and J calls were not made by the authors but by TCRdb's processing. This sample's table contains more than 100,000 distinct CDR3 sequences. The ten top clones hold 0.41% of the sample.

The chain is made from TRBV12-3 or TRBV12-4 and TRBJ2-3; TCRdb lists TRBD1, though no DNA is available to test this call. This receptor was identified in a human donor in good health. Some clones in this sample may be carry-over from other donors' samples. Specimen: naive CXCR3+ CD8+ T cells from blood. The sample's cell subset or site label, decoded: CD45RO-CCR7+CD27+CD95- naive CD8+ T cells expressing CXCR3 (TNR3+). The CDR3 protein: CASSRDSSTDTQYF.